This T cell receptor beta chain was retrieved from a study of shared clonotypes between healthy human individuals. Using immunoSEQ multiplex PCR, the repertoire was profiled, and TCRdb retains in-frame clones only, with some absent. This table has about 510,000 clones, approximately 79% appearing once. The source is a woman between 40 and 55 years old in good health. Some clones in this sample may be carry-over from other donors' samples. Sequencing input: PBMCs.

This chain's CDR3 is CASSSSNGGELFF. The DNA of the CDR3 is TGTGCCAGCAGCTCCAGTAACGGCGGGGAGCTGTTTTTT. The genes are TRBV7-3 and TRBJ2-2; D not resolved. Germline assignment: CDR1 SGHTA and CDR2 FQGTGA. V shed 4 bases and J shed 7 bases, with 10 bases lying between them. The CDR3 has 13 amino acids.